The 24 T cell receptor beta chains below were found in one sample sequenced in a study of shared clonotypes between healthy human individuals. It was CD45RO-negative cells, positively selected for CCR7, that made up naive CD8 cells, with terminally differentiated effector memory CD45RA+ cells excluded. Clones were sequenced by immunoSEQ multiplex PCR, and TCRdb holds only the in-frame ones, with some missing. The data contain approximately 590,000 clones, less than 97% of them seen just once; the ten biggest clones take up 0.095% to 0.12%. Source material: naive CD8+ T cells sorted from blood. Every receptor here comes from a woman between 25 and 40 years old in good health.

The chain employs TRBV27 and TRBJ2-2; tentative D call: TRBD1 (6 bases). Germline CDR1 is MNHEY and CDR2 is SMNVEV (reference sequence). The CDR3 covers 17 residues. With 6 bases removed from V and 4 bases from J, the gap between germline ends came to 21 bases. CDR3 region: CASSPSWSQGSTGELFF. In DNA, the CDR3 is TGTGCCAGCAGCCCTAGTTGGTCGCAGGGGAGCACCGGGGAGCTGTTTTTT.

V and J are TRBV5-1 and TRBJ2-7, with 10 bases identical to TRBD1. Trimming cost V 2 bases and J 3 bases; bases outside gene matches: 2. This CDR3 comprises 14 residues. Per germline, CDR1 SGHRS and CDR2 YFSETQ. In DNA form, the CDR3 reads TGCGCCAGCAGCTTCGGGACAGGGGACTACGAGCAGTACTTC. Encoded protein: CASSFGTGDYEQYF.

CDR3 DNA: TGTGCCAGCAGCTGGGGGTGGGGCGCATACTACGAGCAGTACTTC. It encodes CASSWGWGAYYEQYF. The rearrangement uses TRBV5-6 and TRBJ2-7, with D perhaps TRBD1 or TRBD2 (5 bases each). The CDR3 loop spans 15 amino acids. V lost 3 bases and J lost 3, with 16 bases in between. CDR1 is SGHDT, CDR2 YYEEEE, per germline.

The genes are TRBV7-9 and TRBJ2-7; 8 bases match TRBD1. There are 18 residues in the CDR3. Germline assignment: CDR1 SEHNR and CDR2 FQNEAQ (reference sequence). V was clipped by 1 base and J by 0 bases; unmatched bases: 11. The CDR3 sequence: CASSLEEGGQVHSYEQYF. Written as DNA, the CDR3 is TGTGCCAGCAGCTTAGAGGAGGGGGGACAGGTCCACTCCTACGAGCAGTACTTC.

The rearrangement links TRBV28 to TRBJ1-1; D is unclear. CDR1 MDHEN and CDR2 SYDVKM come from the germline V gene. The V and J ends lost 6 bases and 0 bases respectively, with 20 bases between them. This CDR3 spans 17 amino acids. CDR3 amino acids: CASSPLAGGFLNTEAFF. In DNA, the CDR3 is TGTGCCAGCAGCCCATTAGCCGGCGGATTCCTGAACACTGAAGCTTTCTTT.

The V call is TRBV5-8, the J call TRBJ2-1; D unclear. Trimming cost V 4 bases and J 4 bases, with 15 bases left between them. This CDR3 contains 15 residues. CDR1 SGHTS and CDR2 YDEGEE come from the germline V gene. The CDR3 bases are TGTGCCAGCAGCAACCACGGAGAGAGGTACAATGAGCAGTTCTTC. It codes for CASSNHGERYNEQFF. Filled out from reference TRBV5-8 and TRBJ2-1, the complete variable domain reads EAGVTQSPTHLIKTRGQQATLRCSPISGHTSVYWYQQALGLGLQFLLWYDEGEERNRGNFPPRFSGRQFPNYSSELNVNALELEDSALYLCASSNHGERYNEQFFGPGTRLTVL.

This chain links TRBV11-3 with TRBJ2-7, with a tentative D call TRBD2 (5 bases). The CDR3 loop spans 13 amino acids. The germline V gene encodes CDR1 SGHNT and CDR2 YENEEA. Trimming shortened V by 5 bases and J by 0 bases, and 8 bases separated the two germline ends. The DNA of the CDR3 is TGTGCCAGCAGCCCCCGGGGCTCCTACGAGCAGTACTTC. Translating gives CASSPRGSYEQYF. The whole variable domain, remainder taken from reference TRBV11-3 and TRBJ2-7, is EAGVVQSPRYKIIEKKQPVAFWCNPISGHNTLYWYLQNLGQGPELLIRYENEEAVDDSQLPKDRFSAERLKGVDSTLKIQPAELGDSAVYLCASSPRGSYEQYFGPGTRLTVT.

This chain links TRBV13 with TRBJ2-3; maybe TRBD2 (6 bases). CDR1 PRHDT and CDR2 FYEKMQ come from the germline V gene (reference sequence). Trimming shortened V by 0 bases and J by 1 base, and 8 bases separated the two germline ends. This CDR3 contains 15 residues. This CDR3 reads CASSLGWGGTDTQYF. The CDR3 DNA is TGTGCCAGCAGCTTAGGATGGGGGGGCACAGATACGCAGTATTTT.

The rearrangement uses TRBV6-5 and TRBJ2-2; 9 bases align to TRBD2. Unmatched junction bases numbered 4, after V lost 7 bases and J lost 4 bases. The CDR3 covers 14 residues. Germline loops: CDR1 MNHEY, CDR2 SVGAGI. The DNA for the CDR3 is TGTGCCAGCAATTGGCGGGAGGGCACCGGGGAGCTGTTTTTT. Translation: CASNWREGTGELFF.

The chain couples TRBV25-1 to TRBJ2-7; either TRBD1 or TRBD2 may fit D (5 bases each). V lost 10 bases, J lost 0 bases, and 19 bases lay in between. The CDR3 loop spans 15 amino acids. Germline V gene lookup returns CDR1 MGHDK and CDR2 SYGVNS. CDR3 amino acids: CATIGSRDGSYEQYF. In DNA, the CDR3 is TGTGCCACCATAGGGTCTCGGGACGGCTCCTACGAGCAGTACTTC.

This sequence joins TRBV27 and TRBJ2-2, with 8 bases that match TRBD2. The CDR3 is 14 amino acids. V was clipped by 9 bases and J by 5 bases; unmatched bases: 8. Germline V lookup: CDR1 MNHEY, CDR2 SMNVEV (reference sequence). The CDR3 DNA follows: TGTGCCAGTAGATATAGCGGGATAACCGGGGAGCTGTTTTTT. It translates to CASRYSGITGELFF.

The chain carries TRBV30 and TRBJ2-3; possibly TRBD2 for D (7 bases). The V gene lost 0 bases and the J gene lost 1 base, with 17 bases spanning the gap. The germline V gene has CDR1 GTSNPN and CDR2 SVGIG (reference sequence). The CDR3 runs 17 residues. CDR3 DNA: TGTGCCTGGAGTGTTGGATTCGGGGGGCGTGGCACAGATACGCAGTATTTT. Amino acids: CAWSVGFGGRGTDTQYF.

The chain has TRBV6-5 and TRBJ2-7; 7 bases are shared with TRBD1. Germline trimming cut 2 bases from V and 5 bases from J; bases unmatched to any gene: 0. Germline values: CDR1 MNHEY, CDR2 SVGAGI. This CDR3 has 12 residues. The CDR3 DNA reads TGTGCCAGCAGTTACACAGGGGACGAGCAGTACTTC. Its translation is CASSYTGDEQYF.

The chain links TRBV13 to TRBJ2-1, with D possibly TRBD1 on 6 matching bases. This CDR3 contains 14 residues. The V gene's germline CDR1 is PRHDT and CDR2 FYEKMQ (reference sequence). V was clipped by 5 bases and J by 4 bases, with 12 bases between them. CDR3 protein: CASSQDSKYNEQFF. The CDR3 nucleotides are TGTGCCAGCAGCCAGGACAGCAAATACAATGAGCAGTTCTTC.

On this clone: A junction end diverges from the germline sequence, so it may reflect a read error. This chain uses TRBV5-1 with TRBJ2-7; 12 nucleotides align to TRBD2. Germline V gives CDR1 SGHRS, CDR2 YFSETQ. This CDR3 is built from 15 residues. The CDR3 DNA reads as TGCGCCAGCAGCTTGGGAGGGTTGACTAGCGGGAGCGCGCTATTC. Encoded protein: CASSLGGLTSGSALF.

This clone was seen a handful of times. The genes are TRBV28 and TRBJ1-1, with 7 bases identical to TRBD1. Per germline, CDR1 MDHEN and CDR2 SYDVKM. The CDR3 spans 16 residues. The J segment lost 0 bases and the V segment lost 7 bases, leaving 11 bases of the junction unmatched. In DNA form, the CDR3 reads TGTGCCAGCACCCTGGCCGGGACAGTTATGAACACTGAAGCTTTCTTT. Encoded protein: CASTLAGTVMNTEAFF.

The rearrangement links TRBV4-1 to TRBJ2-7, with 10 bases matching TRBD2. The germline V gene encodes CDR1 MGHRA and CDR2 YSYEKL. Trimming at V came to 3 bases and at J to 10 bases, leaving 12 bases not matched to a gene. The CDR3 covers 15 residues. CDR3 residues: CASSHETSGQSSQYF. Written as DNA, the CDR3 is TGCGCCAGCAGCCACGAGACTAGCGGGCAGTCGAGTCAGTACTTC.

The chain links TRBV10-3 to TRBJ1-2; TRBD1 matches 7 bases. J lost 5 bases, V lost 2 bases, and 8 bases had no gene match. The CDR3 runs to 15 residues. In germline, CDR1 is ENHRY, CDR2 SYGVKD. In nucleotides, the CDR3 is TGTGCCATCAGTGAGCCCGGGACAGAGATTTATGGCTACACCTTC. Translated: CAISEPGTEIYGYTF.

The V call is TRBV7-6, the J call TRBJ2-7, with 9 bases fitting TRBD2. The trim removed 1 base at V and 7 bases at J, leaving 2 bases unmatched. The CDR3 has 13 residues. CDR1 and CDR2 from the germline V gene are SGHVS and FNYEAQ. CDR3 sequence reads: CASSLVLAGEQYF. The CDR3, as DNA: TGTGCCAGCAGCTTAGTTCTAGCGGGAGAGCAGTACTTC.

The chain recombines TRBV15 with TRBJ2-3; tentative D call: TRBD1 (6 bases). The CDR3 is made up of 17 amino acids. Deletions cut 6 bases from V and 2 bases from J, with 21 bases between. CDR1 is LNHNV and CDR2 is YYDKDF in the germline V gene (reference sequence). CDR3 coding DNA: TGTGCCACCAGAGAAACCACAGGGTGGGTGCCCACAGATACGCAGTATTTT. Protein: CATRETTGWVPTDTQYF. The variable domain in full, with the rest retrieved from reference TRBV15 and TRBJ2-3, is DAMVIQNPRYQVTQFGKPVTLSCSQTLNHNVMYWYQQKSSQAPKLLFHYYDKDFNNEADTPDNFQSRRPNTSFCFLDIRSPGLGDTAMYLCATRETTGWVPTDTQYFGPGTRLTVL.

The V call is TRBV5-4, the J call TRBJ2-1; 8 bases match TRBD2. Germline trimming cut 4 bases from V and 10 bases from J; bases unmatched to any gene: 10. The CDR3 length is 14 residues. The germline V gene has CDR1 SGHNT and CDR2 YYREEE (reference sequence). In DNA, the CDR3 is TGTGCCAGCAGCCGGACAGCGGGAGCTGGGGAGCAGTTCTTC. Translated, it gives CASSRTAGAGEQFF.

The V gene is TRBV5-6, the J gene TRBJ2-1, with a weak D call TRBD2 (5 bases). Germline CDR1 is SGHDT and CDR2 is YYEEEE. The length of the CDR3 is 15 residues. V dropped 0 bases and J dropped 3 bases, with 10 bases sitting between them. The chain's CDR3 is CASSLGRRGYNEQFF. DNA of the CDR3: TGTGCCAGCAGCTTGGGCCGTCGGGGCTACAATGAGCAGTTCTTC.

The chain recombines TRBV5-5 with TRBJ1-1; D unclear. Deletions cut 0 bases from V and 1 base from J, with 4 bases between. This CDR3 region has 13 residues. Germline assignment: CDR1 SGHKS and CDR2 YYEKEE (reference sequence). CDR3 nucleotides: TGTGCCAGCAGCTTGGCCACGAACACTGAAGCTTTCTTT. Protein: CASSLATNTEAFF.

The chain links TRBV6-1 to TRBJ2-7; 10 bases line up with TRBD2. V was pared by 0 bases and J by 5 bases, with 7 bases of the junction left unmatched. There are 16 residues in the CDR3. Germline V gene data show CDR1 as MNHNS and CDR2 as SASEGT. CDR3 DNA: TGTGCCAGCAGTGAAGCGGAGCGGGAGGGCCCAGACGAGCAGTACTTC. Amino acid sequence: CASSEAEREGPDEQYF.